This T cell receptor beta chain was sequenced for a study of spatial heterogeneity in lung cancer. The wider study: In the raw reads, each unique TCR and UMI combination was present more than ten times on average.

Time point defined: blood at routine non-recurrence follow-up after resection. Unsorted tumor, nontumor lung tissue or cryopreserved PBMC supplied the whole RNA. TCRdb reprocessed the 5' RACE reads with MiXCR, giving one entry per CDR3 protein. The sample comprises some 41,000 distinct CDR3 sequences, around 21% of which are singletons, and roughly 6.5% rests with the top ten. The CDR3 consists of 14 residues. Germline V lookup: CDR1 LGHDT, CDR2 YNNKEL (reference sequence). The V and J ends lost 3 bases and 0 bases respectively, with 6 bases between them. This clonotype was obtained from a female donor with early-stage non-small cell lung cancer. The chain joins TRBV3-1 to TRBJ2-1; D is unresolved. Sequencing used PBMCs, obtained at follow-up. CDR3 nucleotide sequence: TGTGCCAGCAGCCACCTAAGCTCCTACAATGAGCAGTTCTTC. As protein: CASSHLSSYNEQFF.